These 20 T cell receptor beta chains originate from one sample sequenced in a study of a mutant IDH1 vaccine in newly diagnosed glioma. Some clones are missing from TCRdb's copy, which holds only in-frame ones; the method was immunoSEQ multiplex PCR. The repertoire consists of about 38,000 clones, with approximately 80% occurring once and the leading ten covering around 5.9%. No antigens are known for them. Sample time point: week 5, during vaccination. In the vaccine, a single dose held 300 ug of the mutant IDH1 20-mer peptide, along with topical imiquimod. Source: PBMCs, taken from a glioma patient whose treatment included an IDH1 peptide vaccine. Source of these receptors: a man aged 35-49 years with glioma.

The rearrangement links TRBV27 to TRBJ1-5; D not certain. The CDR3 covers 13 residues. In germline, CDR1 is MNHEY, CDR2 SMNVEV (reference sequence). Trimming pared 4 bases from V and 8 bases from J, leaving 12 bases between. The CDR3 nucleotides are TGTGCCAGCAGTTCAGGTGGGAACGAGCCCCAGCATTTT. It yields the protein CASSSGGNEPQHF.

The CDR3 spells CASSERGRGGNQPQHF. The CDR3 nucleotides read TGTGCCAGCAGTGAGAGGGGCAGGGGCGGCAATCAGCCCCAGCATTTT. The gene calls are TRBV2 and TRBJ1-5; D is possibly TRBD1 (6 bases). This CDR3 is built from 16 residues. Trimming took off 3 bases at V and 2 bases at J, with 14 bases between the two ends. The germline CDR1 and CDR2 sequences are SNHLY and FYNNEI.

This clone was detected a few times. V usage is TRBV29-1 and J usage is TRBJ1-5, with D perhaps matching TRBD1 (5 bases). Trimming pared 4 bases from V and 6 bases from J, leaving 13 bases between. CDR3 length: 13 amino acids. Germline V gives CDR1 SQVTM, CDR2 ANQGSEA. This chain's CDR3 is CSVAGGVFQPQHF. As DNA, the CDR3 is TGCAGCGTTGCCGGGGGGGTGTTTCAGCCCCAGCATTTT. Full variable domain (remainder filled in from reference TRBV29-1 and TRBJ1-5): SAVISQKPSRDICQRGTSLTIQCQVDSQVTMMFWYRQQPGQSLTLIATANQGSEATYESGFVIDKFPISRPNLTFSTLTVSNMSPEDSSIYLCSVAGGVFQPQHFGDGTRLSIL.

This chain joins TRBV19 and TRBJ2-1; tentative D call: TRBD1 (5 bases). This CDR3 region has 14 residues. In germline, CDR1 is LNHDA, CDR2 SQIVND (reference sequence). The ends were cut back, 3 bases at V and 8 bases at J, with 14 bases in the middle. CDR3: CASSIPNRQDEQFF. The CDR3 coding sequence is TGTGCCAGTAGTATTCCGAACAGGCAGGATGAGCAGTTCTTC.

Written as DNA, the CDR3 is TGTGCCAGCTCACCACAGGGAAGGGGGGCGAACACCGGGGAGCTGTTTTTT. Protein: CASSPQGRGANTGELFF. The V gene is TRBV18, the J gene TRBJ2-2; either TRBD1 or TRBD2 may fit D (6 bases each). From germline, CDR1 is KGHSH and CDR2 LQKENI. The CDR3 is made up of 17 amino acids. Deletions cut 1 base from V and 0 bases from J, with 12 bases between.

This clone was found a few times. As DNA, the CDR3 is TGTGCCAGCAGCGAAGGGCAGTTCAATCAGCCCCAGCATTTT. As protein: CASSEGQFNQPQHF. This chain joins TRBV9 and TRBJ1-5; D gene uncertain. This CDR3 comprises 14 residues. Germline V gene sequence: CDR1 SGDLS, CDR2 YYNGEE. Deletions cut 3 bases from V and 3 bases from J, with 10 bases between.

The V call is TRBV7-6, the J call TRBJ2-3; maybe TRBD2 (6 bases). Trimming left V 2 bases short and J 11 bases short, with 11 bases between. CDR3 length equals 12 residues. Germline CDR1 and CDR2: SGHVS and FNYEAQ. CDR3 loop: CASSLFVAEQYF. For the CDR3, the DNA is TGTGCCAGCAGCTTATTTGTAGCGGAGCAGTATTTT.

The chain combines TRBV10-3 with TRBJ2-7; D is unresolved. The V gene's germline CDR1 is ENHRY and CDR2 SYGVKD. Trimming cost V 6 bases and J 7 bases, with 10 bases left between them. This CDR3 has 11 amino acids. The CDR3 DNA reads as TGTGCCATCAGAGGCTCTCGTGAGCAGTACTTC. The encoded protein is CAIRGSREQYF.

This clone was detected only once. This chain uses TRBV19 with TRBJ1-2; D might be TRBD1 (6 bases). The germline gives CDR1 LNHDA, CDR2 SQIVND (reference sequence). The V end lost 3 bases, the J end lost 0 bases, and 11 bases lay between the germline ends. This CDR3 is built from 15 residues. CDR3 in DNA: TGTGCCAGTAGTATGCAGGGGACGACTAACTATGGCTACACCTTC. Its translation is CASSMQGTTNYGYTF. Based on the CDR3 plus reference TRBV19 and TRBJ1-2, the full variable domain is DGGITQSPKYLFRKEGQNVTLSCEQNLNHDAMYWYRQDPGQGLRLIYYSQIVNDFQKGDIAEGYSVSREKKESFPLTVTSAQKNPTAFYLCASSMQGTTNYGYTFGSGTRLTVV.

The genes are TRBV7-8 and TRBJ2-1; 11 bases fit TRBD2. J lost 12 bases, V lost 6 bases, and 7 bases had no gene match. This CDR3 has 13 amino acids. Germline V gene data show CDR1 as SGHVS and CDR2 as FQNEAQ. CDR3 in DNA: TGTGCCAGCAGGTTAACTAGCGGGGGATGGCAGTTCTTC. Protein sequence: CASRLTSGGWQFF.

The V and J genes are TRBV13 and TRBJ1-1, with a tentative D call TRBD1 (5 bases). The CDR3 has 18 amino acids. The germline V and J ends were trimmed by 5 bases and 5 bases, with 27 bases remaining between them. Germline V gene lookup returns CDR1 PRHDT and CDR2 FYEKMQ (reference sequence). CDR3 loop: CASSAVTGLGWDGTEAFF. The CDR3 DNA reads as TGTGCCAGCAGCGCGGTAACAGGATTAGGATGGGATGGGACTGAAGCTTTCTTT.

J is TRBJ1-2 and V is TRBV29-1, with D possibly being TRBD1 (6 bases). Germline CDR1 and CDR2: SQVTM and ANQGSEA. Trimming removed 6 bases from V and 3 bases from J, with 17 bases in between. The CDR3 runs 14 residues. CDR3 loop: CSVVTGFEDYGYTF. CDR3 DNA: TGCAGCGTCGTTACAGGGTTTGAGGACTATGGCTACACCTTC.

This clone was seen a few times. The chain couples TRBV6-1 to TRBJ2-7; 7 nucleotides align to TRBD2. Looked up from germline, CDR1 is MNHNS and CDR2 is SASEGT. This CDR3 has 15 residues. V shed 4 bases, J shed 7 bases, and the junction held 13 bases outside the gene matches. Written as DNA, the CDR3 is TGTGCCAGCAGTGTTGGGGGGGTCGCCGGTGGTGAGCAGTACTTC. Translated: CASSVGGVAGGEQYF.

The V and J genes are TRBV6-6 and TRBJ1-2; D is possibly TRBD1 (5 bases). V shed 2 bases and J shed 5 bases, with 15 bases lying between them. CDR3 size: 15 residues. CDR1 is MNHNY, CDR2 SVGAGI, per germline (reference sequence). The CDR3 DNA follows: TGTGCCAGCAGTTACCCTCTTGGGGCAGTTTATGGCTACACCTTC. It encodes CASSYPLGAVYGYTF.

The chain links TRBV7-9 to TRBJ2-5; no clear D gene. Deletions cut 5 bases from V and 0 bases from J, with 13 bases between. There are 15 residues in the CDR3. The germline gives CDR1 SEHNR, CDR2 FQNEAQ (reference sequence). CDR3 DNA: TGTGCCAGCAGCCCCCAACGGCAGAACCAAGAGACCCAGTACTTC. Translated, it gives CASSPQRQNQETQYF.

V is TRBV19 and J is TRBJ2-7; D might be TRBD1 (5 bases). The CDR3 is 16 residues long. The germline V gene has CDR1 LNHDA and CDR2 SQIVND (reference sequence). The V and J ends lost 5 bases and 2 bases respectively, with 19 bases between them. CDR3 amino acids: CASSRPGQSTAYEQYF. The CDR3 DNA is TGTGCCAGTAGTCGCCCCGGACAATCCACTGCCTACGAGCAGTACTTC.

This chain links TRBV6-6 with TRBJ2-1; 9 positions match TRBD2. J gave up 2 bases and V 6 bases, and 2 bases lay outside the gene matches. This CDR3 spans 14 amino acids. Germline V gene data show CDR1 as MNHNY and CDR2 as SVGAGI (reference sequence). For the CDR3, the DNA is TGTGCCAGCAGAGGCGGGGGGGCCTACAATGAGCAGTTCTTC. It is translated as CASRGGGAYNEQFF.

The rearrangement uses TRBV7-9 and TRBJ2-3; the D gene is possibly TRBD1 (5 bases). Looked up from germline, CDR1 is SEHNR and CDR2 is FQNEAQ (reference sequence). The germline V and J ends were trimmed by 8 bases and 1 base, with 13 bases remaining between them. This CDR3 comprises 14 residues. The CDR3 spells CASLLGVGTDTQYF. The CDR3 region has the DNA TGTGCCAGCTTGTTAGGGGTAGGCACAGATACGCAGTATTTT.

The chain carries TRBV2 and TRBJ2-7; no clear D. Trimming left V 6 bases short and J 3 bases short, with 9 bases between. The CDR3 covers 12 residues. Per germline, CDR1 SNHLY and CDR2 FYNNEI. The CDR3 DNA is TGTGCCAGCAGGATAGACAACTACGAGCAGTACTTC. Translated: CASRIDNYEQYF.

The chain combines TRBV30 with TRBJ1-1; weak D call: TRBD1 (6 bases). Trimming took off 2 bases at V and 5 bases at J, with 9 bases between the two ends. Germline V CDR1 and CDR2: GTSNPN, SVGIG (reference sequence). The CDR3 has 12 residues. The CDR3 DNA follows: TGTGCCTGGAGTAACCAGGGGACTGAAGCTTTCTTT. This sequence encodes CAWSNQGTEAFF.